This T cell receptor (beta chain) comes out of a study of T-cell reconstitution after alpha-beta-depleted transplantation in children. Molecular barcoding with unique molecular identifiers was used for the TCRbeta library. TCRdb passed the PCR reads through MiXCR, listing each CDR3 protein once. This table holds 800,000 to 1,000,000 distinct CDR3 sequences, about 29% found once. Many counts were recorded for this clonotype. Germline V gives CDR1 SEHNR, CDR2 FQNEAQ (reference sequence). The CDR3 has 14 residues. The V end was cut by 2 bases, the J end by 9 bases, with 14 bases between. The chain carries TRBV7-9 and TRBJ2-1; D remains ambiguous. This TCR derives from a boy under two years old who had a stem cell transplant for SCID, so the T cells may come from the graft donor. The sample in question was PBMCs, mostly from graft donor cells, obtained 360 days after TCRalphabeta/CD19-depleted stem cell transplant. CDR3 bases: TGTGCCAGCAGCTTATATAGTGAGTTAGGTGAGCAGTTCTTC. It is translated as CASSLYSELGEQFF.